What follows is one TCR beta chain and its context. At one end, the junction sequence differs from germline, possibly due to a read error. This record comes from a study of tumor-infiltrating lymphocytes in primary liver carcinoma. Co-extracting RNA and DNA was done with roughly 17-32 mg of unsorted bulk tissue as input. Priming with a constant-region primer yielded TCR beta cDNA from about 510 ng total RNA. Generation of the TCR beta libraries relied on three nested multiplex PCR rounds using slightly modified ARM-PCR. TRBV1-TRBV30 forward primers paired with a C-beta reverse primer drove the first two PCR rounds, about 10 cycles each. Each CDR3 protein is one row after TCRdb ran MiXCR on the multiplex PCR reads. Found here are about 130,000 distinct CDR3 sequences, 64% of them singletons; the top ten hold 7% to 10%. The CDR3 totals 13 residues. Germline CDR1 is SGHAT and CDR2 is FQNNGV.

The receptor was isolated from an older woman with primary liver carcinoma and hepatitis B virus infection. The V call is TRBV11-2, the J call TRBJ2-3; the D is unclear. Sequencing used liver tumor tissue from sampling region 3. Sample subset: tumor region T3, left-lateral pole. The CDR3 region has the DNA TGTGCCAGCGACTCAAGATCAACAGATACGCAATATTTT. It specifies CASDSRSTDTQYF.